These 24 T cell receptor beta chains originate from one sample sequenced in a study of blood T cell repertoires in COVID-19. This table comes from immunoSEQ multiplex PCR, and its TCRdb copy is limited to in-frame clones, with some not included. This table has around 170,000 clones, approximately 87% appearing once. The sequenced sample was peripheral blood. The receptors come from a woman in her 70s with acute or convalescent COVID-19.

CDR3 sequence: CASSLRTSGGIYQETQYF. The CDR3 region has the DNA TGTGCCAGCAGCCTGAGGACTAGCGGGGGAATATACCAAGAGACCCAGTACTTC. J is TRBJ2-5 and V is TRBV3-1 (or the pseudogene TRBV3-2); 13 bases map to TRBD2. CDR3 length equals 18 residues. In germline, CDR1 is LGHDT, CDR2 YNNKEL (reference sequence). V shed 4 bases, J shed 0 bases, and the junction held 8 bases outside the gene matches.

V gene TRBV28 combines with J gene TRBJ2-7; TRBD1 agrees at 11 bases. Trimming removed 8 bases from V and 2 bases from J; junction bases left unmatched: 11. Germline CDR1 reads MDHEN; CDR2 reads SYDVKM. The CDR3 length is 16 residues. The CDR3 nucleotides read TGTGCCAGCGTACCCTTCATGGGACAGGGGGCCTACGAGCAGTACTTC. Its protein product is CASVPFMGQGAYEQYF. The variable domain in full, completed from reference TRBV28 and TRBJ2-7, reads DVKVTQSSRYLVKRTGEKVFLECVQDMDHENMFWYRQDPGLGLRLIYFSYDVKMKEKGDIPEGYSVSREKKERFSLILESASTNQTSMYLCASVPFMGQGAYEQYFGPGTRLTVT.

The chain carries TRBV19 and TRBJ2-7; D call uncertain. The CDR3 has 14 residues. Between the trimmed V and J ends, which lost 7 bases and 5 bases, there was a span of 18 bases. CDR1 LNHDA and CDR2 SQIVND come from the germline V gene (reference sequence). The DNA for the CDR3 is TGTGCCAGTACCCAGGTACTCCACTCAGACGAGCAGTACTTC. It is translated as CASTQVLHSDEQYF.

Written as DNA, the CDR3 is TGTGCCAGTAGTATAGAAGGCCAAGGACATATCTACGAGCAGTACTTC. Protein: CASSIEGQGHIYEQYF. The chain uses TRBV19 and TRBJ2-7; D is perhaps TRBD1 (5 bases). The germline gives CDR1 LNHDA, CDR2 SQIVND (reference sequence). This CDR3 is 16 amino acids long. Trimming stripped 0 bases from V and 3 bases from J, with 15 bases between.

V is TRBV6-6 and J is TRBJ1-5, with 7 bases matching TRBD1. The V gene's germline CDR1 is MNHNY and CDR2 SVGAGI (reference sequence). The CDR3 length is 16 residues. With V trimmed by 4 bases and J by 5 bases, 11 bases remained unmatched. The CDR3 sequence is CASSFPTGPLHQPQHF. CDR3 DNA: TGTGCCAGCAGTTTCCCGACAGGGCCCCTTCATCAGCCCCAGCATTTT.

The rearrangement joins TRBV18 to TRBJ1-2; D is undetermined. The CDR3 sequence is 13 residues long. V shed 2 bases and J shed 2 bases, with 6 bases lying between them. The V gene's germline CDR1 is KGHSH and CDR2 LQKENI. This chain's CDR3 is CASSPSGNYGYTF. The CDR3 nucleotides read TGTGCCAGCTCACCATCCGGGAACTATGGCTACACCTTC. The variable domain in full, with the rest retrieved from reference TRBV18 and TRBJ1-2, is NAGVMQNPRHLVRRRGQEARLRCSPMKGHSHVYWYRQLPEEGLKFMVYLQKENIIDESGMPKERFSAEFPKEGPSILRIQQVVRGDSAAYFCASSPSGNYGYTFGSGTRLTVV.

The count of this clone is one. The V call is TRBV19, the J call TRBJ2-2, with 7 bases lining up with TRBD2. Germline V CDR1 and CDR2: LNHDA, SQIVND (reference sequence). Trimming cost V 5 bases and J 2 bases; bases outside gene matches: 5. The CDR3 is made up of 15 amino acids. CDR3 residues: CASSGAGHNTGELFF. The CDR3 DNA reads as TGTGCCAGTAGTGGAGCGGGGCACAACACCGGGGAGCTGTTTTTT. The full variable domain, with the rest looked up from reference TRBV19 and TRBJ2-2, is DGGITQSPKYLFRKEGQNVTLSCEQNLNHDAMYWYRQDPGQGLRLIYYSQIVNDFQKGDIAEGYSVSREKKESFPLTVTSAQKNPTAFYLCASSGAGHNTGELFFGEGSRLTVL.

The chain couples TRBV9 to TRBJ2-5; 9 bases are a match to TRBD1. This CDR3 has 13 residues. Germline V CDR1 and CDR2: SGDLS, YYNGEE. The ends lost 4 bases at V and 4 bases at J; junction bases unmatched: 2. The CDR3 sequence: CASSTGQGETQYF. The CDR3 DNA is TGTGCCAGCAGCACGGGACAGGGAGAGACCCAGTACTTC.

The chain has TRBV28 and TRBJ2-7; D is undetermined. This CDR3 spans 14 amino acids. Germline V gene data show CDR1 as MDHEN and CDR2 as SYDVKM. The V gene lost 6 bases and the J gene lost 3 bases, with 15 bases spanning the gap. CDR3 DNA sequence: TGTGCCAGCAGACTGACTCCCACCGGCTACGAGCAGTACTTC. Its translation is CASRLTPTGYEQYF.

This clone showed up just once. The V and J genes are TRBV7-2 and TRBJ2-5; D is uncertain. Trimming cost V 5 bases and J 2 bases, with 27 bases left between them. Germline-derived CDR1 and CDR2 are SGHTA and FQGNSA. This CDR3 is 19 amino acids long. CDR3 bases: TGTGCCAGCAGCCCATCCCCGACCCAGACACCCACACGTCAAGAGACCCAGTACTTC. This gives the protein CASSPSPTQTPTRQETQYF.

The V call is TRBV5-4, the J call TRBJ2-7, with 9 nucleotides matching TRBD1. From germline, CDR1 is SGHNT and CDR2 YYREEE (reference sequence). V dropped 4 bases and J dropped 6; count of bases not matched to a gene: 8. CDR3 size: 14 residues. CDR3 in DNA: TGTGCCAGCAGCCCCGGACAGGGGAGAGGCGAGCAGTACTTC. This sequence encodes CASSPGQGRGEQYF.

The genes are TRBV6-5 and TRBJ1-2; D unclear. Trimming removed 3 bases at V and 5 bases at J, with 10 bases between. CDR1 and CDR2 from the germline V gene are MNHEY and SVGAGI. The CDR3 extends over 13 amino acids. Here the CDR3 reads CASSYRGKYGYTF. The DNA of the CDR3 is TGTGCCAGCAGTTATCGAGGGAAGTATGGCTACACCTTC.

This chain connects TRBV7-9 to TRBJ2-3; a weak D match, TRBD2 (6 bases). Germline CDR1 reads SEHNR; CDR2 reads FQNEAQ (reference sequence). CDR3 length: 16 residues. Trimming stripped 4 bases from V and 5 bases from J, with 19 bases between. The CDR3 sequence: CASSSSRGSGGDTQYF. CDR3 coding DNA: TGTGCCAGCAGCTCTTCCCGGGGTAGCGGAGGAGATACGCAGTATTTT.

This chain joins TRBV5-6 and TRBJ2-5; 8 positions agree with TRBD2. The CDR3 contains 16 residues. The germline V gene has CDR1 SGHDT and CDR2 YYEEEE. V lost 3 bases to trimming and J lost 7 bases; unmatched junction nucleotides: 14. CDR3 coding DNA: TGTGCCAGCAGCTCGAAGGGACTAGTACGTTTTGGGACCCAGTACTTC. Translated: CASSSKGLVRFGTQYF.

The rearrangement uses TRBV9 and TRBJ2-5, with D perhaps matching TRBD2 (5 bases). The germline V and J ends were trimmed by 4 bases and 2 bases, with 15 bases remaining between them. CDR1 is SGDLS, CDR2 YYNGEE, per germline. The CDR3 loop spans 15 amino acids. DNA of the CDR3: TGTGCCAGCAGCAGTCATAGCGACACGCAAGAGACCCAGTACTTC. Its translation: CASSSHSDTQETQYF.

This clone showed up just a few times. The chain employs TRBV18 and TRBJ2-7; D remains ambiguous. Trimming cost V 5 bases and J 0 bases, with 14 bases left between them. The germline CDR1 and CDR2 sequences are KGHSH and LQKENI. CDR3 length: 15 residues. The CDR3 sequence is CASSSITRSSYEQYF. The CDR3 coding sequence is TGTGCCAGCTCATCCATAACGAGGAGCTCCTACGAGCAGTACTTC.

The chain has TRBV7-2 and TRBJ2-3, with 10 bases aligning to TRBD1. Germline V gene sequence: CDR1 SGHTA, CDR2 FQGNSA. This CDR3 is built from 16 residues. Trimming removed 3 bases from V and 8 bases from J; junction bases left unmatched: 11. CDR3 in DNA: TGTGCCAGCAGCTTTTCCGGGACAGGGGCCATGGGTACGCAGTATTTT. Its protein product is CASSFSGTGAMGTQYF. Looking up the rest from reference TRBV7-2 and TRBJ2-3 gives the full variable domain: GAGVSQSPSNKVTEKGKDVELRCDPISGHTALYWYRQSLGQGLEFLIYFQGNSAPDKSGLPSDRFSAERTGGSVSTLTIQRTQQEDSAVYLCASSFSGTGAMGTQYFGPGTRLTVL.

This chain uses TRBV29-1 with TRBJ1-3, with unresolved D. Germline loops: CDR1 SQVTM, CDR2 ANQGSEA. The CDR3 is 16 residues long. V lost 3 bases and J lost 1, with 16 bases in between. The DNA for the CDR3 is TGCAGCGTTGAGGCACCATCTAGAGTTTCTGGAAACACCATATATTTT. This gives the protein CSVEAPSRVSGNTIYF.

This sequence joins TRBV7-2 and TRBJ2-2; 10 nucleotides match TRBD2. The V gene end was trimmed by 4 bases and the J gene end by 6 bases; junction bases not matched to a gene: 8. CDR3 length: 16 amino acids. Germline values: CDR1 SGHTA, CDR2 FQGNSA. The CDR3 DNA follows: TGTGCCAGCAGCTGGGGTGGTCTAGCGGGAGCCGGGGAGCTGTTTTTT. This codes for CASSWGGLAGAGELFF.

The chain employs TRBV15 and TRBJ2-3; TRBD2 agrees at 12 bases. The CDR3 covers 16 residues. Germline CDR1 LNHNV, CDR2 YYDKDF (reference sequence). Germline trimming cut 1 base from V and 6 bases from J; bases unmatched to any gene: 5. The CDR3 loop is CATSRAASGGADTQYF. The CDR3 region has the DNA TGTGCCACCAGCAGAGCCGCTAGCGGGGGGGCCGATACGCAGTATTTT.

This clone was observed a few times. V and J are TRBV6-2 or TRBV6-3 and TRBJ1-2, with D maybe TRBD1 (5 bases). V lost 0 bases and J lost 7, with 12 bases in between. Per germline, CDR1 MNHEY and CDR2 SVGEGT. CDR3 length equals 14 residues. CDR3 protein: CASSYSSRGSGYTF. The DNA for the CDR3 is TGTGCCAGCAGTTACTCGAGTAGGGGATCTGGCTACACCTTC.

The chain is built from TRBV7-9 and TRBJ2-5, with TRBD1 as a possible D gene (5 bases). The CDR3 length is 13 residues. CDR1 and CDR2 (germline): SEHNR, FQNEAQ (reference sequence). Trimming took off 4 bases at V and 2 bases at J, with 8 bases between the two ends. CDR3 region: CASSYRQQETQYF. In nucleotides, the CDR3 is TGTGCCAGCAGCTACAGACAGCAAGAGACCCAGTACTTC. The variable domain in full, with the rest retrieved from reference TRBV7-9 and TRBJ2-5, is DTGVSQNPRHKITKRGQNVTFRCDPISEHNRLYWYRQTLGQGPEFLTYFQNEAQLEKSRLLSDRFSAERPKGSFSTLEIQRTEQGDSAMYLCASSYRQQETQYFGPGTRLLVL.

CDR3 sequence reads: CASSPGGDTQYF. DNA of the CDR3: TGTGCCAGCAGCCCTGGGGGGGATACGCAGTATTTT. The chain carries TRBV5-8 and TRBJ2-3; maybe TRBD2 (6 bases). Trimming removed 4 bases from V and 6 bases from J, with 9 bases in between. The CDR3 is made up of 12 amino acids. CDR1 is SGHTS, CDR2 YDEGEE, per germline. Using reference TRBV5-8 and TRBJ2-3 for the parts outside the CDR3, the full variable domain is EAGVTQSPTHLIKTRGQQATLRCSPISGHTSVYWYQQALGLGLQFLLWYDEGEERNRGNFPPRFSGRQFPNYSSELNVNALELEDSALYLCASSPGGDTQYFGPGTRLTVL.

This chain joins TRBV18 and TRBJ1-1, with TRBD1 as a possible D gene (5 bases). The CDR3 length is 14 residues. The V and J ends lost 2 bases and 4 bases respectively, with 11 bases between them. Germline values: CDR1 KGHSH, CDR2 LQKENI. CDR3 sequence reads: CASSPADTGTEAFF. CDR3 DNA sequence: TGTGCCAGCTCACCAGCCGACACAGGCACTGAAGCTTTCTTT.